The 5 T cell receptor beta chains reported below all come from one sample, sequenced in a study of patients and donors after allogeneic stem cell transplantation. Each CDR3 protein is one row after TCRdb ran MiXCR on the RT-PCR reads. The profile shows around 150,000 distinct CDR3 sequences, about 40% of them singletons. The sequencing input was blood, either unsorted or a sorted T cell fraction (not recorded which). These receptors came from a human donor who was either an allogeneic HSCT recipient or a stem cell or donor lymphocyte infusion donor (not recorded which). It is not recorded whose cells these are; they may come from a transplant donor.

The chain's CDR3 is CASSSPGTLNEKLFF. The CDR3 DNA reads as TGTGCCAGCAGTTCCCCCGGGACACTAAATGAAAAACTGTTTTTT. This rearrangement joins TRBV28 to TRBJ1-4, with a tentative D call TRBD1 (6 bases). Germline V gene sequence: CDR1 MDHEN, CDR2 SYDVKM. The CDR3 totals 15 residues. V was pared by 4 bases and J by 5 bases, with 14 bases between.

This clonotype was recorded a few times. CDR3 coding DNA: TGTGCCAGCAGTTTGACAGGTGTGGGAGCCTATGGCTACACCTTC. Translation gives CASSLTGVGAYGYTF. The gene calls are TRBV12-3 or TRBV12-4 and TRBJ1-2, with a possible D match to TRBD1 (6 bases). CDR3 length: 15 amino acids. Trimming shortened V by 3 bases and J by 4 bases, and 15 bases separated the two germline ends.

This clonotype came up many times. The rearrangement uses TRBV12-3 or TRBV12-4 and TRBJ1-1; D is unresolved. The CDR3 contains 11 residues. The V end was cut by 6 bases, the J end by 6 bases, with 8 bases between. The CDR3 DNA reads TGTGCCAGCAGGGGAACATCTGAAGCTTTCTTT. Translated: CASRGTSEAFF.

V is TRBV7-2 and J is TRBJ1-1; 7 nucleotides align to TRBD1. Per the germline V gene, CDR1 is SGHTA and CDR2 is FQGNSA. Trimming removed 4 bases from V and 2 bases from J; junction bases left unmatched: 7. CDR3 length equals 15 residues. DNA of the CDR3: TGTGCCAGCAGCTCGGGACAGACTTTTAACACTGAAGCTTTCTTT. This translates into CASSSGQTFNTEAFF.

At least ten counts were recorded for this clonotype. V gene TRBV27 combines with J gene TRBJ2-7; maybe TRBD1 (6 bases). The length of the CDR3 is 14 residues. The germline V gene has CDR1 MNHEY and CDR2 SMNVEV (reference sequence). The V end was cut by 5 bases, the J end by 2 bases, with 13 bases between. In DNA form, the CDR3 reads TGTGCCAGCAGTCCCCGGACAGCACCCTACGAGCAGTACGTC. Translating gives CASSPRTAPYEQYV.